This is a list of T cell receptor beta chains from one sample in a study of T cells in Graves' hyperthyroidism and ophthalmopathy. MiXCR, applied by TCRdb to the multiplex PCR reads, yields one record per CDR3 protein. The sample contains a few hundred thousand distinct CDR3 sequences, around a sixth of which appear only once. The sample taken for sequencing was blood. These receptor sequences come from a woman between 18 and 29 years old with Graves' hyperthyroidism that later progressed to Graves' ophthalmopathy. Both conserved end residues are part of each CDR3. Fields, in order: V gene, clone size, J gene, D gene, CDR3 protein, CDR3 DNA. A D gene is named only where the DNA matches it firmly. The size entry is marked missing in some rows and otherwise reads once, few, many or a size class.

V gene: TRBV5-1
clone size: few
J gene: TRBJ2-6
D gene: NA
CDR3 protein: CASSSGQNAGANVLTF
CDR3 DNA: TGCGCCAGCAGCTCCGGACAGAACGCTGGGGCCAACGTCCTGACTTTC

V gene: TRBV6-2/TRBV6-3
clone size: many
J gene: TRBJ2-1
D gene: NA
CDR3 protein: CASSTTSHYNEQFF
CDR3 DNA: TGTGCCAGCAGCACTACTAGCCATTACAATGAGCAGTTCTTC

V gene: TRBV5-1
clone size: once
J gene: TRBJ2-3
D gene: NA
CDR3 protein: CASSFLIPDTQYF
CDR3 DNA: TGCGCCAGCAGCTTCTTAATTCCAGATACGCAGTATTTT

V gene: TRBV6-1
clone size: many
J gene: TRBJ2-6
D gene: NA
CDR3 protein: CASSEFRSSGANVLTF
CDR3 DNA: TGTGCCAGCAGTGAATTTAGAAGCTCTGGGGCCAACGTCCTGACTTTC

V gene: TRBV7-2
clone size: many
J gene: TRBJ2-7
D gene: NA
CDR3 protein: CASSLGCSHPSSYEQYF
CDR3 DNA: TGTGCCAGCAGCTTAGGGTGTTCCCACCCGAGCTCCTACGAGCAGTACTTC

V gene: TRBV4-1
clone size: many
J gene: TRBJ2-7
D gene: TRBD2
CDR3 protein: CASSQVGRERSYEQYF
CDR3 DNA: TGCGCCAGCAGCCAAGTAGGGCGGGAGAGGAGTTACGAGCAGTACTTC

V gene: TRBV6-1
clone size: few
J gene: TRBJ2-7
D gene: NA
CDR3 protein: CASSLFLGSSYEQYF
CDR3 DNA: TGTGCCAGCAGCCTTTTCCTGGGGTCCTCCTACGAGCAGTACTTC

V gene: TRBV3-1
clone size: many
J gene: TRBJ2-5
D gene: NA
CDR3 protein: CASSQVSLQETQYF
CDR3 DNA: TGTGCCAGCAGCCAAGTTTCTCTCCAAGAGACCCAGTACTTC

V gene: TRBV19
clone size: NA
J gene: TRBJ2-7
D gene: TRBD1
CDR3 protein: CASSTNWDRGYEQYF
CDR3 DNA: TGTGCCAGTAGTACTAATTGGGACAGGGGCTACGAGCAGTACTTC

V gene: TRBV7-9
clone size: few
J gene: TRBJ1-2
D gene: NA
CDR3 protein: CASSSKGGVRDGYTF
CDR3 DNA: TGTGCCAGCAGCTCTAAGGGGGGTGTCAGAGATGGCTACACCTTC

V gene: TRBV24-1
clone size: few
J gene: TRBJ2-2
D gene: NA
CDR3 protein: CATSDAGRRELFF
CDR3 DNA: TGTGCCACCAGTGATGCCGGGAGACGGGAGCTGTTTTTT

V gene: TRBV29-1
clone size: NA
J gene: TRBJ2-5
D gene: NA
CDR3 protein: CSVEEQNGFQETQYF
CDR3 DNA: TGCAGCGTTGAAGAGCAGAACGGGTTCCAAGAGACCCAGTACTTC

V gene: TRBV28
clone size: NA
J gene: TRBJ2-7
D gene: NA
CDR3 protein: CASSPGTEPYEQYF
CDR3 DNA: TGTGCCAGCAGTCCCGGGACGGAACCCTACGAGCAGTACTTC

V gene: TRBV27
clone size: NA
J gene: TRBJ1-5
D gene: NA
CDR3 protein: CASRGGGDNQPQHF
CDR3 DNA: TGTGCCAGCAGAGGTGGGGGCGACAATCAGCCCCAGCATTTT

V gene: TRBV20-1
clone size: few
J gene: TRBJ1-1
D gene: NA
CDR3 protein: CSAREPGMNTEAFF
CDR3 DNA: TGCAGTGCTAGAGAGCCAGGCATGAACACTGAAGCTTTCTTT

V gene: TRBV28
clone size: many
J gene: TRBJ2-5
D gene: NA
CDR3 protein: CASSLYGPKQETQYF
CDR3 DNA: TGTGCCAGCAGTTTATATGGGCCGAAACAAGAGACCCAGTACTTC

V gene: TRBV6-1
clone size: many
J gene: TRBJ2-7
D gene: TRBD2
CDR3 protein: CASSIAGSSYEQYF
CDR3 DNA: TGTGCCAGCAGTATAGCGGGTAGCTCCTACGAGCAGTACTTC

V gene: TRBV7-9
clone size: NA
J gene: TRBJ2-3
D gene: NA
CDR3 protein: CASSYWSSTDTQYF
CDR3 DNA: TGTGCCAGCAGCTATTGGTCGAGCACAGATACGCAGTATTTT

V gene: TRBV11-1
clone size: many
J gene: TRBJ2-3
D gene: NA
CDR3 protein: CASSLSTGVGEDTQYF
CDR3 DNA: TGTGCCAGCAGCCTAAGTACTGGGGTGGGAGAAGATACGCAGTATTTT

V gene: TRBV20-1
clone size: many
J gene: TRBJ2-1
D gene: TRBD1
CDR3 protein: CSAKRDSDYNEQFF
CDR3 DNA: TGCAGTGCTAAACGGGACAGTGACTACAATGAGCAGTTCTTC

V gene: TRBV5-5
clone size: many
J gene: TRBJ1-2
D gene: NA
CDR3 protein: CASSLGQHYGYTF
CDR3 DNA: TGTGCCAGCAGCTTGGGCCAGCACTATGGCTACACCTTC

V gene: TRBV27
clone size: many
J gene: TRBJ2-3
D gene: NA
CDR3 protein: CASSFRYYTDTQYF
CDR3 DNA: TGTGCCAGCAGTTTTAGGTACTATACAGATACGCAGTATTTT

V gene: TRBV4-2
clone size: few
J gene: TRBJ2-1
D gene: NA
CDR3 protein: CASSAVGNEQFF
CDR3 DNA: TGTGCCAGCAGCGCCGTAGGCAATGAGCAGTTCTTC

V gene: TRBV20-1
clone size: NA
J gene: TRBJ2-7
D gene: NA
CDR3 protein: CSAKTGDYYEQYF
CDR3 DNA: TGCAGTGCCAAGACAGGGGACTACTACGAGCAGTACTTC

V gene: TRBV19
clone size: few
J gene: TRBJ1-2
D gene: TRBD1
CDR3 protein: CASSLIGTDTGYGYTF
CDR3 DNA: TGTGCCAGTAGTCTCATCGGGACAGACACTGGCTATGGCTACACCTTC

V gene: TRBV7-2
clone size: few
J gene: TRBJ2-1
D gene: NA
CDR3 protein: CASSSRGTGRTDEQFF
CDR3 DNA: TGTGCCAGCAGCTCCCGGGGGACGGGCAGGACAGATGAGCAGTTCTTC

V gene: TRBV7-9
clone size: many
J gene: TRBJ2-7
D gene: NA
CDR3 protein: CASSLARTEQYF
CDR3 DNA: TGTGCCAGCAGCTTAGCTAGGACCGAGCAGTACTTC

V gene: TRBV27
clone size: many
J gene: TRBJ2-2
D gene: NA
CDR3 protein: CASSSYRNSGELFF
CDR3 DNA: TGTGCCAGCAGTTCCTACAGGAATTCCGGGGAGCTGTTTTTT

V gene: TRBV20-1
clone size: many
J gene: TRBJ2-1
D gene: TRBD2
CDR3 protein: CSATGRSSYNEQFF
CDR3 DNA: TGCAGTGCTACCGGGAGGAGCTCCTACAATGAGCAGTTCTTC

V gene: TRBV24-1
clone size: few
J gene: TRBJ2-7
D gene: NA
CDR3 protein: CATSDPSRNYEQYF
CDR3 DNA: TGTGCCACCAGTGATCCCTCCCGCAACTACGAGCAGTACTTC

V gene: TRBV7-9
clone size: NA
J gene: TRBJ2-7
D gene: TRBD2
CDR3 protein: CASSLELTSAAPYEQYF
CDR3 DNA: TGTGCCAGCAGCTTAGAACTTACTAGCGCGGCGCCCTACGAGCAGTACTTC